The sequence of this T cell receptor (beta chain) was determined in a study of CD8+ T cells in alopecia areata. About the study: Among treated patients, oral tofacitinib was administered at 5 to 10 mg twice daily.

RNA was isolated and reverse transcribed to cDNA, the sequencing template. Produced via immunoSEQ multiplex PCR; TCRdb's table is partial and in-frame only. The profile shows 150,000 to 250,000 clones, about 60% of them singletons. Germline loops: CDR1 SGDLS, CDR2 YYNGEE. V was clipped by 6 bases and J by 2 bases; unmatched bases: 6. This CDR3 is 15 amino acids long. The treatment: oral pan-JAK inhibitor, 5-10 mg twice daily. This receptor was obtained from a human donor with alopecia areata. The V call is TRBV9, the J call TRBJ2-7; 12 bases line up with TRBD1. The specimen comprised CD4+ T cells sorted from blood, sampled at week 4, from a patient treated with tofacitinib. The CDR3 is CASNPGQGATYEQYF. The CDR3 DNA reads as TGTGCCAGCAACCCGGGACAGGGGGCGACCTACGAGCAGTACTTC.